This TCR beta chain was sequenced in a study of cytomegalovirus exposure and HLA in healthy donors. Here immunoSEQ multiplex PCR was the method, and the copy in TCRdb shows in-frame clones only, minus some. The sample shows 110,000 to 150,000 clones, just over 90% of them seen only once. The source material was PBMCs. This receptor was identified in a man between 18 and 29 years old in good health and CMV-seronegative.

CDR3 amino acids: CSVADEGQFF. The CDR3 DNA follows: TGCAGCGTTGCGGACGAGGGGCAGTTCTTC. V and J are TRBV29-1 and TRBJ2-1; D possibly corresponds to TRBD2 (5 bases). The germline V gene has CDR1 SQVTM and CDR2 ANQGSEA. Trimming stripped 4 bases from V and 12 bases from J, with 10 bases between. The CDR3 loop spans 10 amino acids.